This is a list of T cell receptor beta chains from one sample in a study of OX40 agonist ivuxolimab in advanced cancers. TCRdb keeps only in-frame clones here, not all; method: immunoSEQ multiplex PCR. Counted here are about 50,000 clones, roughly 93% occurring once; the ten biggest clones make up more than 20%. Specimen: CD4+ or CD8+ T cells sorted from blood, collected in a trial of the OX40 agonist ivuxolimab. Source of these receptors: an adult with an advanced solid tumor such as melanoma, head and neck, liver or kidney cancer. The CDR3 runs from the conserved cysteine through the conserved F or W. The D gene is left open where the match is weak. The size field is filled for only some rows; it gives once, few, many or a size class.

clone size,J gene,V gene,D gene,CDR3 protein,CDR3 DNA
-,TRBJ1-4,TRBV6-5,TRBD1,CASSYGTGNEKLFF,TGTGCCAGCAGTTACGGGACAGGGAATGAAAAACTGTTTTTT
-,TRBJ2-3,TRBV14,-,CASSQVLRTDTQYF,TGTGCCAGCAGCCAAGTTCTGCGCACAGATACGCAGTATTTT
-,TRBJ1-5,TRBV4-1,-,CASSQDSRSSQPQHF,TGCGCCAGCAGCCAAGATTCCAGGAGTAGTCAGCCCCAGCATTTT
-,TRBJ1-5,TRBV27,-,CASRALNLYERPNQPQHF,TGTGCCAGCCGTGCTTTAAATCTGTACGAGAGGCCTAATCAGCCCCAGCATTTT
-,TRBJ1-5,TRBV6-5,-,CASSYSMLQPQHF,TGTGCCAGCAGTTACTCGATGTTACAGCCCCAGCATTTT
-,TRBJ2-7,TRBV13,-,CASSSGSEQYF,TGTGCCAGCAGCTCTGGTAGCGAGCAGTACTTC
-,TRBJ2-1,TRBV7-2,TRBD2,CASSLSGITYNEQFF,TGTGCCAGCAGCCTTAGCGGGATTACTTACAATGAGCAGTTCTTC
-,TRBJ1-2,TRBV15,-,CATSREGDSRYYGYTF,TGTGCCACCAGCAGAGAAGGGGATAGCCGGTACTATGGCTACACCTTC
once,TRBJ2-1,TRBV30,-,CAWSAGAKNEQFF,TGTGCCTGGAGCGCCGGAGCGAAAAATGAGCAGTTCTTC
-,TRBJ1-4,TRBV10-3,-,CASGPIPATNEKLFF,TGTGCCTCAGGCCCGATCCCGGCAACTAATGAAAAACTGTTTTTT
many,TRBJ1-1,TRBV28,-,CASSLISGSEAFF,TGTGCCAGCAGTTTAATTTCAGGGTCTGAAGCTTTCTTT
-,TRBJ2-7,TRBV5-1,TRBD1,CASSYGTGGDEQYF,TGCGCCAGCAGCTACGGGACAGGGGGCGACGAGCAGTACTTC
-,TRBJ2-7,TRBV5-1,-,CASSLAGTSPYEQYF,TGCGCCAGCAGCTTGGCCGGGACATCCCCCTACGAGCAGTACTTC
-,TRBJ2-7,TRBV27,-,CASGAGTPYEQYF,TGTGCCAGCGGAGCGGGCACCCCCTACGAGCAGTACTTC
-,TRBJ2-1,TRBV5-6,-,CASSPNQPYSYNEQFF,TGTGCCAGCAGCCCCAATCAGCCATACTCCTACAATGAGCAGTTCTTC
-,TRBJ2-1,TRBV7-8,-,CASSLNLVGAYNEQFF,TGTGCCAGCAGCTTAAATCTGGTGGGAGCTTACAATGAGCAGTTCTTC
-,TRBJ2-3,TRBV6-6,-,CASSYLWANTDTQYF,TGTGCCAGCAGTTACCTCTGGGCGAACACAGATACGCAGTATTTT
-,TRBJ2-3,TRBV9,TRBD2,CASSPLAGGTDTQYF,TGTGCCAGCAGCCCTCTAGCGGGAGGGACAGATACGCAGTATTTT
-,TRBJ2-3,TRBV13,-,CASSLGRTDTQYF,TGTGCCAGCAGCTTAGGTAGGACAGATACGCAGTATTTT
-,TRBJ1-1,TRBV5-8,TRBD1,CASSLEATGFTEAFF,TGTGCCAGCAGCTTGGAAGCGACAGGGTTCACTGAAGCTTTCTTT
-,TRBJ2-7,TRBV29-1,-,CSARELGHEQYF,TGCAGCGCCCGGGAATTGGGACACGAGCAGTACTTC
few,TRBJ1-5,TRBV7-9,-,CASSDLGPQHF,TGTGCCAGCAGCGACCTAGGGCCCCAGCATTTT
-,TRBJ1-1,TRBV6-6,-,CASSVGAGTEAFF,TGTGCCAGCAGTGTGGGGGCAGGAACTGAAGCTTTCTTT
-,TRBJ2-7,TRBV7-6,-,CASSLGARDEQYF,TGTGCCAGCAGCTTAGGGGCGCGTGACGAGCAGTACTTC
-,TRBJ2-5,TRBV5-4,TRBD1,CASSSGTVRGQETQYF,TGTGCCAGCAGCTCAGGGACAGTAAGAGGTCAAGAGACCCAGTACTTC
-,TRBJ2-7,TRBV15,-,CATSTGWGVDEQYF,TGTGCCACCAGCACAGGTTGGGGGGTAGACGAGCAGTACTTC
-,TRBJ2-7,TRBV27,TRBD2,CASSLWSGGRAYEQYF,TGTGCCAGCAGTTTATGGTCGGGCGGGAGGGCCTACGAGCAGTACTTC
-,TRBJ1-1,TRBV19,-,CASSANPEAFF,TGTGCCAGTAGTGCGAATCCTGAAGCTTTCTTT
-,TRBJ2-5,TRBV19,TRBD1,CASSMVRGLDQETQYF,TGTGCCAGTAGTATGGTGAGGGGGCTGGACCAAGAGACCCAGTACTTC
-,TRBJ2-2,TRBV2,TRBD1,CASMGTGVRGTGELFF,TGTGCCAGCATGGGGACAGGGGTAAGAGGCACCGGGGAGCTGTTTTTT
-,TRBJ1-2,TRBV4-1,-,CASSPRPGDGYTF,TGCGCCAGCAGCCCCCGACCCGGAGATGGCTACACCTTC
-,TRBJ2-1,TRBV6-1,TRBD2,CASSGLAGGREQFF,TGTGCCAGCAGTGGCTTAGCGGGAGGAAGGGAGCAGTTCTTC
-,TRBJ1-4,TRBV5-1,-,CASSSTENNEKLFF,TGCGCCAGCAGCTCGACAGAGAATAATGAAAAACTGTTTTTT
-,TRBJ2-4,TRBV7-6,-,CASSLGGQLVNIQYF,TGTGCCAGCAGCTTGGGGGGACAGTTGGTAAACATTCAGTACTTC
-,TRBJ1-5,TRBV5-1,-,CASSSRDGYHF,TGCGCCAGCAGCTCCCGGGACGGCTACCATTTT
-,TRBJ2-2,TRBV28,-,CASSLLSGTANTGELFF,TGTGCCAGCAGTCTCCTATCCGGGACGGCGAACACCGGGGAGCTGTTTTTT
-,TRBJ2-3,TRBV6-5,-,CASSYSGTYRTDTQYF,TGTGCCAGCAGTTACTCGGGGACATATCGCACAGATACGCAGTATTTT
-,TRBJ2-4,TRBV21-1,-,CATRGRDEAKNIQYF,TGTGCCACCCGGGGGCGGGATGAGGCCAAAAACATTCAGTACTTC
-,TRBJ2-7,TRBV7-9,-,CASSLARTYEQYF,TGTGCCAGCAGCTTAGCCCGGACCTACGAGCAGTACTTC
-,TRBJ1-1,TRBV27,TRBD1,CASNFKGAMNTEAFF,TGTGCCAGCAACTTCAAGGGGGCTATGAACACTGAAGCTTTCTTT
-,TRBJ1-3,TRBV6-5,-,CASSYLASGNTIYF,TGTGCCAGCAGTTACCTGGCTTCTGGAAACACCATATATTTT
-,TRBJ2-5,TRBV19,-,CASTRAVRQETQYF,TGTGCCAGTACCCGGGCAGTACGCCAAGAGACCCAGTACTTC
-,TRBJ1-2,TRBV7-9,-,CASILLGGVVDGYTF,TGTGCCAGCATCTTACTCGGGGGGGTAGTTGATGGCTACACCTTC
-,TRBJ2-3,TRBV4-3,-,CASSQGSGPSQYF,TGCGCCAGCAGCCAAGGGTCGGGGCCATCGCAGTATTTT
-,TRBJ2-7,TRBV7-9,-,CASSIPGHRSYEQYF,TGTGCCAGCAGCATACCGGGACACCGCTCCTACGAGCAGTACTTC